This TCR beta chain emerged from a study of control samples from healthy donors and cancer patients. Assay used: immunoSEQ multiplex PCR; TCRdb lists only in-frame clones, some missing. The data contain about 120,000 clones, 88% of them singletons. The CDR3 runs 14 residues. V lost 0 bases, J lost 4 bases, and 9 bases lay in between. Per germline, CDR1 SEHNR and CDR2 FQNEAQ (reference sequence). The receptor was isolated from a woman aged 70-85 years in good health. The sequenced material came from blood. This chain connects TRBV7-9 to TRBJ1-1; D is unresolved. The CDR3 DNA reads as TGTGCCAGCAGCTTAGCCGGGGAGGGCACTGAAGCTTTCTTT. This encodes CASSLAGEGTEAFF.